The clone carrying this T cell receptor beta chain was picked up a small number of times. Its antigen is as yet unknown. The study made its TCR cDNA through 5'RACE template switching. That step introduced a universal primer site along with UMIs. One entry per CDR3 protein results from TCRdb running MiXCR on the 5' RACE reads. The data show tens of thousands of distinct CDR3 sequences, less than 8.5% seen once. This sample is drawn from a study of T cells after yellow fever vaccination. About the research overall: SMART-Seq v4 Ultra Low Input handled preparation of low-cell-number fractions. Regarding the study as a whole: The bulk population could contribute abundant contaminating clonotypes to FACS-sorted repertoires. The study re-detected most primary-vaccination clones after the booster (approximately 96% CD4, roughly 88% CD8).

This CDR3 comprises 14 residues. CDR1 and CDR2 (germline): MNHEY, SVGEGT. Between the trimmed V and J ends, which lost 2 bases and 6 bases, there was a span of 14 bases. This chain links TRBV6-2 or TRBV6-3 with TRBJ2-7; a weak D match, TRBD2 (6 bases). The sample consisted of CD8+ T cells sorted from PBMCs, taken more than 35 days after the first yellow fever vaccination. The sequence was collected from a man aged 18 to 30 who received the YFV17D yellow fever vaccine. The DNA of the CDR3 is TGTGCCAGCAGTTACGGGGGGATCGGGGTCGAGCAGTACTTC. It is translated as CASSYGGIGVEQYF.